A single sample is the source of the 10 T cell receptor beta chains below, sequenced in a study of shared clonotypes between healthy human individuals. Here immunoSEQ multiplex PCR was the method, and the copy in TCRdb shows in-frame clones only, minus some. Of around 700,000 clones listed, roughly 70% were seen once; the top ten hold under 2%. The sample was memory CD4+ T cells sorted from blood. Described subset: CD45RA-negative fraction. Receptor source: a woman aged 25-40 years in good health.

This clone was seen only a few times. The chain uses TRBV21-1 and TRBJ2-7; TRBD1 is taken as the D call from the table, unchecked against the DNA. TRBV21-1 is described as a pseudogene. This CDR3 is 16 amino acids long. CDR3: CASSKECRGFSYEQYF. DNA for the CDR3: TGTGCCAGCAGCAAAGAATGCAGGGGGTTCTCCTACGAGCAGTACTTC.

This chain connects TRBV5-5 to TRBJ2-5; D perhaps matches TRBD2 (6 bases). The V end lost 7 bases, the J end lost 3 bases, and 10 bases lay between the germline ends. This CDR3 comprises 12 residues. Germline CDR1 reads SGHKS; CDR2 reads YYEKEE (reference sequence). CDR3 coding DNA: TGTGCCAGCTCGGGGGTAGAAGAGACCCAGTACTTC. Translated, it gives CASSGVEETQYF. The complete variable domain, with remaining parts taken from reference TRBV5-5 and TRBJ2-5, reads DAGVTQSPTHLIKTRGQQVTLRCSPISGHKSVSWYQQVLGQGPQFIFQYYEKEERGRGNFPDRFSARQFPNYSSELNVNALLLGDSALYLCASSGVEETQYFGPGTRLLVL.

The V gene is TRBV6-6, the J gene TRBJ1-3; D gene ambiguous. Germline CDR1 and CDR2: MNHNY and SVGAGI (reference sequence). V was shortened by 5 bases and J by 2 bases, with 10 bases between the two germline ends. The CDR3 has 14 amino acids. This CDR3 reads CASSPGPAGNTIYF. In nucleotides, the CDR3 is TGTGCCAGCAGTCCTGGGCCAGCTGGAAACACCATATATTTT.

This clone showed up just once. A read error is the likely source, as a far larger clone sits one nucleotide away. V and J are TRBV5-1 and TRBJ2-3; D uncertain. The CDR3 length is 15 residues. Germline loops: CDR1 SGHRS, CDR2 YFSETQ. The germline V and J ends were trimmed by 0 bases and 6 bases, with 14 bases remaining between them. CDR3: CASSLVRQTRDTQYF. The DNA for the CDR3 is TGCGCCAGCAGCTTGGTTAGACAAACCCGCGATACGCAGTATTTT.

The sample holds a few counts of this clone. J is TRBJ1-1 and V is TRBV19; D unresolved. The germline gives CDR1 LNHDA, CDR2 SQIVND (reference sequence). CDR3 length equals 13 residues. The V and J ends lost 6 bases and 1 base respectively, with 9 bases between them. The CDR3 region has the DNA TGTGCCAGTAGCCTCGCCAGGAACACTGAAGCTTTCTTT. Residues: CASSLARNTEAFF.

The genes are TRBV7-6 and TRBJ2-3, with 10 bases lining up with TRBD2. The CDR3 covers 17 residues. Trimming took 4 bases from V and 1 from J; bases not matched to a gene: 8. Looked up from germline, CDR1 is SGHVS and CDR2 is FNYEAQ. The CDR3 sequence is CASSSQPSGRGTDTQYF. In nucleotides, the CDR3 is TGTGCCAGCAGCTCCCAGCCTAGCGGGAGAGGCACAGATACGCAGTATTTT.

This rearrangement joins TRBV27 to TRBJ1-5; D unresolved. Germline CDR1 is MNHEY and CDR2 is SMNVEV (reference sequence). The V end lost 0 bases, the J end lost 2 bases, and 8 bases lay between the germline ends. The CDR3 covers 15 residues. CDR3 region: CASSLSWGGNQPQHF. In nucleotides, the CDR3 is TGTGCCAGCAGTTTATCGTGGGGTGGCAATCAGCCCCAGCATTTT.

Note on this clone: This sample also contains other DNA sequences that code for the same CDR3. The CDR3 region has the DNA TGCGCCAGCAGCTTGGAGGGAAACACTGAAGCTTTCTTT. Translated, it gives CASSLEGNTEAFF. The V gene is TRBV5-1, the J gene TRBJ1-1; D unclear. CDR1 and CDR2 (germline): SGHRS, YFSETQ. V was clipped by 0 bases and J by 2 bases, with 5 bases between them. The CDR3 covers 13 residues. The whole variable domain, remainder taken from reference TRBV5-1 and TRBJ1-1, is KAGVTQTPRYLIKTRGQQVTLSCSPISGHRSVSWYQQTPGQGLQFLFEYFSETQRNKGNFPGRFSGRQFSNSRSEMNVSTLELGDSALYLCASSLEGNTEAFFGQGTRLTVV.

On this clone itself: The sample contains more than one DNA sequence encoding this CDR3. The genes are TRBV5-1 and TRBJ2-7; D may match TRBD1 or TRBD2 (5 bases each). Trimming pared 1 base from V and 0 bases from J, leaving 8 bases between. Germline lookup yields CDR1 SGHRS and CDR2 YFSETQ. This CDR3 comprises 14 residues. The CDR3 DNA follows: TGCGCCAGCAGCTTGACCGGGACCTCCTACGAGCAGTACTTC. This gives the protein CASSLTGTSYEQYF.

The V and J genes are TRBV10-3 and TRBJ2-2, with D tentatively TRBD1 (5 bases). This CDR3 has 14 residues. V lost 5 bases and J 5 bases, leaving 12 bases between the germline ends. The germline gives CDR1 ENHRY, CDR2 SYGVKD. CDR3 residues: CAISPGKGTGELFF. The CDR3 nucleotides are TGTGCCATCAGTCCAGGGAAAGGGACCGGGGAGCTGTTTTTT.